One and the same sample provided the 24 T cell receptor beta chains below, sequenced in a study of cytomegalovirus exposure and HLA in healthy donors. PCR involved 60 Vbeta and 13 Jbeta primers. Produced via immunoSEQ multiplex PCR; TCRdb's table is partial and in-frame only. The sample holds 100,000 to 150,000 clones; 83% are singletons and the top ten take about 1.2%. The sequenced sample consisted of PBMCs. The receptors here all came from a girl aged 2 to 9 in good health and CMV-seronegative.

The chain combines TRBV2 with TRBJ1-1; 10 bases match TRBD1. The V and J ends lost 6 bases and 0 bases, in that order; junction bases with no gene match: 7. The germline V gene has CDR1 SNHLY and CDR2 FYNNEI. This CDR3 has 16 amino acids. CDR3 in amino acids: CASSERGTGVNTEAFF. CDR3 coding DNA: TGTGCCAGCAGCGAACGGGGGACAGGGGTGAACACTGAAGCTTTCTTT.

The V call is TRBV18, the J call TRBJ2-3; 8 nucleotides line up with TRBD2. The V gene's germline CDR1 is KGHSH and CDR2 LQKENI. Germline trimming cut 1 base from V and 2 bases from J; bases unmatched to any gene: 5. This CDR3 has 16 residues. The chain's CDR3 is CASSPLGGRTTDTQYF. CDR3 nucleotides: TGTGCCAGCTCACCACTCGGCGGGAGGACCACAGATACGCAGTATTTT.

The rearrangement links TRBV7-2 to TRBJ1-2, with D possibly TRBD1 on 5 matching bases. The germline V gene has CDR1 SGHTA and CDR2 FQGNSA. Trimming cost V 3 bases and J 9 bases, with 14 bases left between them. CDR3 length: 13 amino acids. DNA for the CDR3: TGTGCCAGCAGCTTCGAGGCGGGGCTGCGCTACACCTTC. It yields the protein CASSFEAGLRYTF.

The chain joins TRBV5-6 to TRBJ1-2; maybe TRBD1 (5 bases). From germline, CDR1 is SGHDT and CDR2 YYEEEE. CDR3 length equals 13 residues. V was clipped by 0 bases and J by 8 bases, with 11 bases between them. This chain's CDR3 is CASSLATAGGYTF. DNA of the CDR3: TGTGCCAGCAGCTTGGCGACAGCGGGGGGCTACACCTTC.

This clone has more than one count but fewer than ten. The chain carries TRBV19 and TRBJ2-1, with a tentative D call TRBD2 (6 bases). With 3 bases removed from V and 7 bases from J, the gap between germline ends came to 16 bases. The CDR3 contains 15 residues. Germline CDR1 and CDR2: LNHDA and SQIVND (reference sequence). CDR3 DNA sequence: TGTGCCAGTAGTATCCGGGACGGGAGTGGGAATGAGCAGTTCTTC. Translating gives CASSIRDGSGNEQFF.

The chain carries TRBV23-1 and TRBJ2-4; TRBD1 might be the D (5 bases). TRBV23-1 is sorted into the ORF group, with uncertain function. The CDR3 consists of 14 residues. Trimming stripped 2 bases from V and 2 bases from J, with 7 bases between. CDR3 sequence: CASSQNRSKNIQYF. For the CDR3, the DNA is TGCGCCAGCAGTCAAAACAGGTCCAAAAACATTCAGTACTTC.

The J gene is TRBJ1-4, the V gene TRBV27; perhaps TRBD1 as D (5 bases). The ends were cut back, 5 bases at V and 0 bases at J, with 22 bases in the middle. This CDR3 is built from 19 residues. Germline CDR1 is MNHEY and CDR2 is SMNVEV (reference sequence). This chain's CDR3 is CASSAGGVGTPSTNEKLFF. CDR3 DNA sequence: TGTGCCAGCAGTGCCGGGGGTGTGGGAACACCCTCAACTAATGAAAAACTGTTTTTT.

The J gene is TRBJ1-2, the V gene TRBV27; D ambiguous. CDR3 length equals 15 residues. Germline V gene lookup returns CDR1 MNHEY and CDR2 SMNVEV (reference sequence). V lost 5 bases and J 8 bases, leaving 21 bases between the germline ends. CDR3 sequence reads: CASSPPSDGSGGYTF. The CDR3 DNA follows: TGTGCCAGCAGTCCGCCGTCGGACGGGAGCGGGGGCTACACCTTC.

V gene TRBV2 combines with J gene TRBJ1-3; D might be TRBD1 (5 bases). The CDR3 covers 15 residues. The V gene lost 1 base and the J gene lost 2 bases, with 9 bases spanning the gap. The germline V gene has CDR1 SNHLY and CDR2 FYNNEI. DNA for the CDR3: TGTGCCAGCAGTGAAGGACAGACGGCTGGAAACACCATATATTTT. Encoded protein: CASSEGQTAGNTIYF.

The chain employs TRBV7-2 and TRBJ2-3; D is perhaps TRBD1 (6 bases). The CDR3 loop spans 12 amino acids. Germline CDR1 and CDR2: SGHTA and FQGNSA. V was pared by 5 bases and J by 5 bases, with 8 bases between. CDR3 sequence reads: CASSTGLDTQYF. The DNA for the CDR3 is TGTGCCAGCAGCACAGGGTTAGATACGCAGTATTTT.

V gene TRBV7-9 combines with J gene TRBJ1-3, with TRBD1 identical over 10 bases. Germline lookup yields CDR1 SEHNR and CDR2 FQNEAQ (reference sequence). The CDR3 contains 17 residues. The ends lost 1 base at V and 3 bases at J; junction bases unmatched: 6. CDR3 nucleotide sequence: TGTGCCAGCAGCTTAGTTCAAGGACAGGGGGTTGGAAACACCATATATTTT. This gives the protein CASSLVQGQGVGNTIYF.

This chain joins TRBV29-1 and TRBJ1-2; D is possibly TRBD1 (6 bases). The CDR3 consists of 19 residues. Germline V lookup: CDR1 SQVTM, CDR2 ANQGSEA. V was trimmed by 4 bases and J by 2 bases, leaving 29 bases between them. CDR3 sequence: CSVGAVFRGSQTLNYGYTF. The CDR3 nucleotides are TGCAGCGTTGGGGCGGTATTCAGGGGTTCCCAGACTCTGAACTATGGCTACACCTTC. The whole variable domain, filled in from reference TRBV29-1 and TRBJ1-2, reads SAVISQKPSRDICQRGTSLTIQCQVDSQVTMMFWYRQQPGQSLTLIATANQGSEATYESGFVIDKFPISRPNLTFSTLTVSNMSPEDSSIYLCSVGAVFRGSQTLNYGYTFGSGTRLTVV.

This clone was picked up a small number of times. The V call is TRBV7-2, the J call TRBJ2-1; 9 bases line up with TRBD2. Germline CDR1 reads SGHTA; CDR2 reads FQGNSA. This CDR3 is built from 15 residues. Germline trimming cut 2 bases from V and 2 bases from J; bases unmatched to any gene: 1. The CDR3 spells CASSLLAGTYNEQFF. CDR3 bases: TGTGCCAGCAGCTTACTAGCGGGGACCTACAATGAGCAGTTCTTC. The full variable domain, rest sourced from reference TRBV7-2 and TRBJ2-1, is GAGVSQSPSNKVTEKGKDVELRCDPISGHTALYWYRQSLGQGLEFLIYFQGNSAPDKSGLPSDRFSAERTGGSVSTLTIQRTQQEDSAVYLCASSLLAGTYNEQFFGPGTRLTVL.

The V and J genes are TRBV5-1 and TRBJ2-1, with 7 bases lining up with TRBD1. Germline trimming cut 4 bases from V and 8 bases from J; bases unmatched to any gene: 15. The CDR3 extends over 16 amino acids. Germline CDR1 and CDR2: SGHRS and YFSETQ. The CDR3 DNA is TGCGCCAGCAGCCCCGCCCGAATGACAGGGATCGATGAGCAGTTCTTC. This gives the protein CASSPARMTGIDEQFF.

V is TRBV30 and J is TRBJ1-2; D possibly corresponds to TRBD1 (5 bases). Trimming stripped 5 bases from V and 8 bases from J, with 15 bases between. The CDR3 is 12 residues long. Germline loops: CDR1 GTSNPN, CDR2 SVGIG (reference sequence). The CDR3 region is CAWAGLKWGYTF. In DNA, the CDR3 is TGTGCCTGGGCAGGGTTAAAGTGGGGCTACACCTTC.

The chain carries TRBV21-1 and TRBJ2-1; the table's D call of TRBD2 was not tested on the DNA. TRBV21-1 represents a pseudogene. The CDR3 length is 15 residues. CDR3 residues: CASIPGLADTNEQFF. The CDR3 coding sequence is TGTGCCAGCATCCCGGGACTAGCAGATACTAATGAGCAGTTCTTC.

This chain joins TRBV7-2 and TRBJ1-1; 7 nucleotides align to TRBD1. CDR1 and CDR2 (germline): SGHTA, FQGNSA. This CDR3 is built from 15 residues. V lost 7 bases and J lost 2; bases outside the gene matches: 10. The CDR3 bases are TGTGCCAGCACAGGCGGGACAGCCTATAACACTGAAGCTTTCTTT. Protein: CASTGGTAYNTEAFF.

The chain recombines TRBV9 with TRBJ2-7, with D possibly TRBD2 on 7 matching bases. V dropped 7 bases and J dropped 5 bases, with 13 bases sitting between them. Germline CDR1 is SGDLS and CDR2 is YYNGEE. CDR3 length: 12 amino acids. The CDR3 loop reads CASSGGLDEQYF. The CDR3, as DNA: TGTGCCAGCTCCGGGGGGCTGGACGAGCAGTACTTC.

The rearrangement joins TRBV5-4 to TRBJ2-2, with 11 bases identical to TRBD2. The CDR3 is 16 residues long. Germline V CDR1 and CDR2: SGHNT, YYREEE (reference sequence). V dropped 4 bases and J dropped 2; count of bases not matched to a gene: 4. CDR3: CASSPTSGSNTGELFF. DNA of the CDR3: TGTGCCAGCAGCCCTACTAGCGGGAGTAACACCGGGGAGCTGTTTTTT. Supplemented by reference TRBV5-4 and TRBJ2-2, the full variable domain reads ETGVTQSPTHLIKTRGQQVTLRCSSQSGHNTVSWYQQALGQGPQFIFQYYREEENGRGNFPPRFSGLQFPNYSSELNVNALELDDSALYLCASSPTSGSNTGELFFGEGSRLTVL.

The genes are TRBV2 and TRBJ1-5; the D is unclear. Germline lookup yields CDR1 SNHLY and CDR2 FYNNEI. The CDR3 totals 15 residues. V was trimmed by 4 bases and J by 2 bases, leaving 12 bases between them. CDR3 loop: CASSVEGTGNQPQHF. The CDR3 DNA sequence: TGTGCCAGCAGTGTCGAGGGTACGGGCAATCAGCCCCAGCATTTT. The full variable domain, rest sourced from reference TRBV2 and TRBJ1-5, is EPEVTQTPSHQVTQMGQEVILRCVPISNHLYFYWYRQILGQKVEFLVSFYNNEISEKSEIFDDQFSVERPDGSNFTLKIRSTKLEDSAMYFCASSVEGTGNQPQHFGDGTRLSIL.

This sequence joins TRBV19 and TRBJ1-2, with TRBD1 matching over 7 bases. The junction had 9 bases not matched to a gene; V was cut back by 5 bases and J by 0 bases. Germline CDR1 LNHDA, CDR2 SQIVND (reference sequence). The CDR3 spans 16 residues. For the CDR3, the DNA is TGTGCCAGTAGTCCGTGGGACAGCAGAGCTAACTATGGCTACACCTTC. Its protein is CASSPWDSRANYGYTF.

The rearrangement links TRBV19 to TRBJ2-7; 7 bases match TRBD1. Germline values: CDR1 LNHDA, CDR2 SQIVND (reference sequence). The V segment lost 4 bases and the J segment 5 bases; nucleotides outside the gene matches: 8. The CDR3 totals 14 residues. The CDR3 reads CASSTRQGVDEQYF. The DNA for the CDR3 is TGTGCCAGTAGTACAAGACAGGGAGTCGACGAGCAGTACTTC.

The rearrangement joins TRBV6-1 to TRBJ1-5, with D unclear. The CDR3 totals 13 residues. The germline V gene encodes CDR1 MNHNS and CDR2 SASEGT. Trimming stripped 7 bases from V and 5 bases from J, with 12 bases between. The CDR3 DNA follows: TGTGCCAGCAAACTGTTGGGCGATCAGCCCCAGCATTTT. This codes for CASKLLGDQPQHF.

The chain recombines TRBV7-2 with TRBJ1-1; D is perhaps TRBD1 (5 bases). Germline V gene sequence: CDR1 SGHTA, CDR2 FQGNSA. Trimming took 0 bases from V and 7 from J, leaving 9 bases between them. The CDR3 has 13 amino acids. CDR3 nucleotide sequence: TGTGCCAGCAGCTTAGCTGGGGGGGATGAAGCTTTCTTT. Translated: CASSLAGGDEAFF.